One sample yielded the 7 T cell receptor beta chains listed below, sequenced in a study of T cell repertoires in cytomegalovirus infection. These receptors have no known antigen. One entry per CDR3 protein, called by TCRdb with MiXCR from the reads. Of roughly 500,000 distinct CDR3 sequences in the sample, about 33% are singletons; the top ten hold 17%. The input for sequencing was cultured PBMCs, taken from culture after CMV antigen stimulation. These receptors all stem from a human donor in good health (CMV status not recorded). Some clones in this sample may be carry-over from other donors' samples.

This sequence joins TRBV30 and TRBJ1-1; D is unresolved. Per the germline V gene, CDR1 is GTSNPN and CDR2 is SVGIG (reference sequence). The V gene lost 5 bases and the J gene lost 4 bases, with 11 bases spanning the gap. The CDR3 runs to 12 residues. CDR3 amino acids: CAWGQAPTEAFF. The CDR3 DNA reads TGTGCCTGGGGGCAGGCACCCACTGAAGCTTTCTTT. Variable domain in full (rest from reference TRBV30 and TRBJ1-1): SQTIHQWPATLVQPVGSPLSLECTVEGTSNPNLYWYRQAAGRGLQLLFYSVGIGQISSEVPQNLSASRPQDRQFILSSKKLLLSDSGFYLCAWGQAPTEAFFGQGTRLTVV.

Only one count was recorded for this clonotype. The genes are TRBV27 and TRBJ2-7; 7 bases match TRBD1. V trimming: 1 base; J trimming: 3 bases; junction bases outside the gene matches: 6. CDR3 length: 15 residues. CDR1 MNHEY and CDR2 SMNVEV come from the germline V gene (reference sequence). Here the CDR3 DNA reads TGTGCCAGCAGTTTATTCCCGACAGGGAACTACGAGCAGTACTTC. Translated: CASSLFPTGNYEQYF.

The chain combines TRBV19 with TRBJ2-1, with 10 bases matching TRBD2. V lost 8 bases to trimming and J lost 5 bases; unmatched junction nucleotides: 9. The CDR3 length is 15 residues. Germline-derived CDR1 and CDR2 are LNHDA and SQIVND (reference sequence). Written as DNA, the CDR3 is TGTGCCAGTGGTGGGGGGACTAGCGAGGACAATGAGCAGTTCTTC. As protein: CASGGGTSEDNEQFF.

The rearrangement uses TRBV4-1 and TRBJ2-3, with TRBD2 identical over 13 bases. The V segment lost 1 base and the J segment 2 bases; nucleotides outside the gene matches: 6. Germline lookup yields CDR1 MGHRA and CDR2 YSYEKL. CDR3 length: 18 residues. The CDR3 DNA reads TGCGCCAGCAGCCAAGGACTAGCGGGAGGCCGGCTCACAGATACGCAGTATTTT. Its protein is CASSQGLAGGRLTDTQYF.

The rearrangement uses TRBV24-1 and TRBJ2-3; D ambiguous. The CDR3 totals 16 residues. Germline CDR1 is KGHDR and CDR2 is SFDVKD. V lost 3 bases, J lost 3 bases, and 15 bases lay in between. The chain's CDR3 is CATSDPVSLGTDTQYF. CDR3 nucleotide sequence: TGTGCCACCAGTGATCCAGTCTCTTTGGGGACAGATACGCAGTATTTT.

This chain links TRBV6-2 or TRBV6-3 with TRBJ2-7; the match to TRBD2 covers 7 bases. CDR3 length: 12 amino acids. CDR1 MNHEY and CDR2 SVGEGT come from the germline V gene. The V segment lost 6 bases and the J segment 2 bases; nucleotides outside the gene matches: 1. In DNA, the CDR3 is TGTGCCAGCAGGGCGGGGGCCTACGAGCAGTACTTC. Translation: CASRAGAYEQYF.

In its sample, this clonotype was seen a few times. The rearrangement uses TRBV23-1 and TRBJ2-3, with 12 bases that match TRBD2. TRBV23-1 is an ORF for which the function is uncertain. This CDR3 has 17 amino acids. After removal of 0 bases from V and 4 bases from J, the junction contained 5 bases not matched to a gene. CDR3: CASSQSTLAGGPDTQYF. DNA of the CDR3: TGCGCCAGCAGTCAATCGACCCTAGCGGGAGGGCCAGATACGCAGTATTTT.